Detailed here is one T cell receptor beta chain. This sample stems from a study of T cell responses to AZD1222 COVID-19 vaccine. The CDR3 runs to 16 residues. V lost 0 bases to trimming and J lost 4 bases, with 13 bases between them. Germline CDR1 reads SGHNT; CDR2 reads YENEEA. Some clones are missing from TCRdb's copy, which holds only in-frame ones; the method was immunoSEQ multiplex PCR. The sample has approximately 150,000 clones, 75% to 95% seen once. The chain uses TRBV11-3 and TRBJ2-1, with D perhaps TRBD2 (5 bases). This sequence originates from an adult in good health. The material was peripheral blood, obtained on day 0 of AZD1222 vaccination. The CDR3 is CASSLDRGSAYNEQFF. The CDR3 nucleotides read TGTGCCAGCAGCTTAGATCGGGGTAGCGCTTACAATGAGCAGTTCTTC.